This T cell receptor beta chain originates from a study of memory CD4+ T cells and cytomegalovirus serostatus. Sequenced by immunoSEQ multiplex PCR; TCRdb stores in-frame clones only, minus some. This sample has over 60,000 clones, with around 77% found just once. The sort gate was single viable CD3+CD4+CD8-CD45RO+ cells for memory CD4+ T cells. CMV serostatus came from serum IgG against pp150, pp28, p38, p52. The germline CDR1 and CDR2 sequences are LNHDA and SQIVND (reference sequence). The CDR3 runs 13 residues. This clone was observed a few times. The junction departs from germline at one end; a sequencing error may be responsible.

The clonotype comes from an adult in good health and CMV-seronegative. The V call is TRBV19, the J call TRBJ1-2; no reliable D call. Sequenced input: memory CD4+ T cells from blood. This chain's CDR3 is CASSVDPNYGYTF. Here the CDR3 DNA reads TGTGCCAGTAGTGTAGACCCCAACTATGGCTACACCTTC.